This T cell receptor (beta chain) emerged from a study of CD8+ T cells in alopecia areata. Treatment: oral pan-JAK inhibitor, 5-10 mg twice daily. Sequencing templates came from extracted RNA that was reverse transcribed into cDNA. Data came from immunoSEQ multiplex PCR; TCRdb stores just in-frame clones and leaves some out. This sample has roughly 120,000 clones; roughly 58% occur once, and the top ten carry 30%. Trimming left V 3 bases short and J 3 bases short, with 15 bases between. Germline V CDR1 and CDR2: SQVTM, ANQGSEA. CDR3 length: 14 amino acids. The rearrangement joins TRBV29-1 to TRBJ2-7, with D possibly being TRBD1 (5 bases). Sequences were derived from CD8+ T cells sorted from blood, sampled at week 4, from a patient treated with tofacitinib. The TCR originated in a human donor with alopecia areata. The CDR3 nucleotides are TGCAGCGTTGACTCCGACAGTGAACTCTACGAGCAGTACTTC. This codes for CSVDSDSELYEQYF.